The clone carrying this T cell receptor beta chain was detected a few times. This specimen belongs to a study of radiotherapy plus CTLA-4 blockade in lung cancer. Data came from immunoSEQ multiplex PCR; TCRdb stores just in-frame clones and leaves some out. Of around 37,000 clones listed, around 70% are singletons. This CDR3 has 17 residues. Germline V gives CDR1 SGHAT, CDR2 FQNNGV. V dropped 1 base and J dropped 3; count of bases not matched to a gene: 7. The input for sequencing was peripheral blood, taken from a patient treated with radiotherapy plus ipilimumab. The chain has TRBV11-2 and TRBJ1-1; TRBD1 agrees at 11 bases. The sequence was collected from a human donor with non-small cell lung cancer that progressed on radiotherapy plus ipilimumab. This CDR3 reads CASSLAFRGQGDTEAFF. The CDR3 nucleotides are TGTGCCAGCAGCTTAGCTTTCAGGGGACAGGGGGACACTGAAGCTTTCTTT.